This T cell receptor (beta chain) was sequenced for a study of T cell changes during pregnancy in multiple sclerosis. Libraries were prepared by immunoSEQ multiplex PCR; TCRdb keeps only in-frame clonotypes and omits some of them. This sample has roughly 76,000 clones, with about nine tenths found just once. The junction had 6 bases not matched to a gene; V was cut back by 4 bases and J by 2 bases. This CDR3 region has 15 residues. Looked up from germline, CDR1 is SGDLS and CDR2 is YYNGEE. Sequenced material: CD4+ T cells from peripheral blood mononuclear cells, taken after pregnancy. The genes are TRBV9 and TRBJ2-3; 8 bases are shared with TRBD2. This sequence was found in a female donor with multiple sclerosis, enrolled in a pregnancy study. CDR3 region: CASSPGGGPTDTQYF. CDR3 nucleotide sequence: TGTGCCAGCAGCCCTGGCGGGGGGCCCACAGATACGCAGTATTTT.